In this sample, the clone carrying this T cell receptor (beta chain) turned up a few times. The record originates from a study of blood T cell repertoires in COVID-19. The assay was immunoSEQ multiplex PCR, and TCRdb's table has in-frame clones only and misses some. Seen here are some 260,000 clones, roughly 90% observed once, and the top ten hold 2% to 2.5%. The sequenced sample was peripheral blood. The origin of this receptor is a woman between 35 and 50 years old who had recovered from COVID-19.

CDR3 bases: TGTGCCTGGAAGGGCGTCGGGAAAATGGCTGAAGCTTTCTTT. Protein sequence: CAWKGVGKMAEAFF. J is TRBJ1-1 and V is TRBV30; D gene unclear. The CDR3 runs to 14 residues. Trimming took off 4 bases at V and 6 bases at J, with 18 bases between the two ends. Germline V lookup: CDR1 GTSNPN, CDR2 SVGIG (reference sequence). The complete variable domain, with remaining parts taken from reference TRBV30 and TRBJ1-1, reads SQTIHQWPATLVQPVGSPLSLECTVEGTSNPNLYWYRQAAGRGLQLLFYSVGIGQISSEVPQNLSASRPQDRQFILSSKKLLLSDSGFYLCAWKGVGKMAEAFFGQGTRLTVV.